This TCR beta chain derives from a study of cytomegalovirus exposure and HLA in healthy donors. CDR1 and CDR2 (germline): LNHDA, SQIVND (reference sequence). The length of the CDR3 is 16 residues. V dropped 1 base and J dropped 1 base, with 8 bases sitting between them. Both 60 Vbeta primers and 13 Jbeta primers went into the PCR. Data came from immunoSEQ multiplex PCR; TCRdb stores just in-frame clones and leaves some out. This sample's table has 80,000 to 95,000 clones. Findings and caveats of the study: Rarity characterized most TCR sequences, yet some public TCRs appeared in many donors.

Remarks on this clone: The antigen remains unidentified.

This sequence joins TRBV19 and TRBJ2-6; weak D call: TRBD1 (6 bases). Input material: PBMCs. This clonotype was obtained from a woman in her twenties or thirties in good health and CMV-seronegative. Here the CDR3 DNA reads TGTGCCAGTAGTATAGTTCAGGGGTCTGGGGCCAACGTCCTGACTTTC. As protein: CASSIVQGSGANVLTF.